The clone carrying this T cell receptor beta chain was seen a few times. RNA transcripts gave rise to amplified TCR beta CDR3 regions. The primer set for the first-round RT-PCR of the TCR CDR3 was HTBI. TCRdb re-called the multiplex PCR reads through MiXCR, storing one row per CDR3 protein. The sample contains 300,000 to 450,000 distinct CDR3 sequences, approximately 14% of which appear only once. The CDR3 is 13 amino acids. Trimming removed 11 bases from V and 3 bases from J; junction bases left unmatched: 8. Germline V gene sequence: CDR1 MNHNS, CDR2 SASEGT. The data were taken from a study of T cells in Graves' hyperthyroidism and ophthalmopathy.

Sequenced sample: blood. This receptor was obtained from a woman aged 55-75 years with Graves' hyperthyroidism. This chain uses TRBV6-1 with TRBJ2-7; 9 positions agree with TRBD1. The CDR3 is CAGHRGLGYEQYF. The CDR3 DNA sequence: TGTGCCGGACACAGGGGGCTAGGCTACGAGCAGTACTTC.